These 22 T cell receptor beta chains were sequenced from one sample in a study of early T cells in non-severe SARS-CoV-2 infection. TCRdb used MiXCR to reprocess the 5' RACE reads, holding one entry per CDR3 protein. The sample has about 71,000 distinct CDR3 sequences; around 12% are singletons. Here the sequenced sample was whole blood, taken at baseline. Source of these receptors: an adult who was a healthcare worker with PCR-confirmed SARS-CoV-2 infection or an uninfected control (not recorded which).

This clonotype was picked up a small number of times. The rearrangement uses TRBV4-3 and TRBJ1-1, with TRBD1 matching over 7 bases. The CDR3 is made up of 15 amino acids. The V segment lost 0 bases and the J segment 4 bases; nucleotides outside the gene matches: 5. Germline values: CDR1 LGHNA, CDR2 YSLEER. CDR3 sequence: CASSQDSSGGTEAFF. The DNA for the CDR3 is TGCGCCAGCAGCCAAGACTCCTCAGGGGGCACTGAAGCTTTCTTT.

The chain couples TRBV12-3 or TRBV12-4 to TRBJ2-5, with D possibly TRBD1 on 6 matching bases. The CDR3 is 17 residues long. Trimming cost V 5 bases and J 3 bases, with 22 bases left between them. CDR3 residues: CASSPFLAGESKETQYF. The CDR3, as DNA: TGTGCCAGCAGTCCTTTCCTGGCAGGGGAGTCGAAAGAGACCCAGTACTTC.

This clonotype was counted a few times. This chain uses TRBV3-1 with TRBJ2-2; D unresolved. Germline V gives CDR1 LGHDT, CDR2 YNNKEL (reference sequence). Trimming removed 4 bases from V and 1 base from J, with 13 bases in between. This CDR3 is 16 amino acids long. CDR3 DNA sequence: TGTGCCAGCAGCCCCCGGGCGGTGAGGAACACCGGGGAGCTGTTTTTT. Amino acid sequence: CASSPRAVRNTGELFF.

The CDR3 DNA reads TGCGCCAGCAGCGACACAGGGACCGAGCAGTACTTC. Translation gives CASSDTGTEQYF. V and J are TRBV5-1 and TRBJ2-7; the D gene is possibly TRBD1 (6 bases). Per the germline V gene, CDR1 is SGHRS and CDR2 is YFSETQ. CDR3 length: 12 amino acids. Trimming removed 4 bases at V and 6 bases at J, with 11 bases between.

This clonotype was detected ten times or more. V usage is TRBV20-1 and J usage is TRBJ2-5, with D possibly matching TRBD2 (6 bases). Trimming removed 3 bases at V and 2 bases at J, with 10 bases between. Germline CDR1 reads DFQATT; CDR2 reads SNEGSKA (reference sequence). This CDR3 is 13 amino acids long. Here the CDR3 reads CSASLEGQETQYF. As DNA, the CDR3 is TGCAGTGCTAGTTTGGAGGGGCAAGAGACCCAGTACTTC.

This clonotype was seen repeatedly, ten times or more. V is TRBV7-3 and J is TRBJ1-4, with a tentative D call TRBD1 (5 bases). In germline, CDR1 is SGHTA, CDR2 FQGTGA. This CDR3 is 13 amino acids long. V lost 2 bases, J lost 8 bases, and 9 bases lay in between. Written as DNA, the CDR3 is TGTGCCAGCAGCTTAGGGACGGGGGAAAAACTGTTTTTT. It encodes CASSLGTGEKLFF.

This clonotype was observed a few times. CDR3 sequence (DNA): TGCAGTGCCAGACAGGGGCCATACGAGCAGTACTTC. As protein: CSARQGPYEQYF. The chain carries TRBV20-1 and TRBJ2-7, with TRBD1 matching over 8 bases. V lost 6 bases and J lost 4; bases outside the gene matches: 5. The length of the CDR3 is 12 residues. Germline CDR1 and CDR2: DFQATT and SNEGSKA (reference sequence).

The chain uses TRBV12-3 or TRBV12-4 and TRBJ2-2, with 7 bases aligning to TRBD1. With V trimmed by 3 bases and J by 3 bases, 1 base remained unmatched. The CDR3 covers 14 residues. In DNA, the CDR3 is TGTGCCAGCAGTTTTGACAGGGACACCGGGGAGCTGTTTTTT. Protein product: CASSFDRDTGELFF.

The chain links TRBV24-1 to TRBJ2-1, with D possibly TRBD1 on 6 matching bases. The germline V gene encodes CDR1 KGHDR and CDR2 SFDVKD. V dropped 10 bases and J dropped 3 bases, with 18 bases sitting between them. CDR3 size: 15 residues. The CDR3 DNA follows: TGTGCCACTGAAACCGGGACATCCCTCTACAATGAGCAGTTCTTC. This translates into CATETGTSLYNEQFF.

The chain is built from TRBV6-5 and TRBJ2-1, with 13 positions matching TRBD2. J gave up 0 bases and V 7 bases, and 9 bases lay outside the gene matches. The CDR3 spans 18 residues. Germline-derived CDR1 and CDR2 are MNHEY and SVGAGI. The CDR3 reads CASTPGLAGRSSYNEQFF. CDR3 DNA: TGTGCCAGCACCCCGGGACTAGCGGGGCGAAGCTCCTACAATGAGCAGTTCTTC.

This chain uses TRBV4-2 with TRBJ2-7; TRBD2 matches 8 bases. The trim removed 0 bases at V and 7 bases at J, leaving 11 bases unmatched. The length of the CDR3 is 16 residues. CDR1 is LGHNA, CDR2 YNFKEQ, per germline. This CDR3 is CASSQELVAGTREQYF. CDR3 coding DNA: TGTGCCAGCAGCCAAGAATTGGTAGCGGGGACTCGGGAGCAGTACTTC.

This clonotype was picked up a small number of times. The rearrangement uses TRBV5-1 and TRBJ2-1; 7 nucleotides agree with TRBD1. The CDR3 sequence is 15 residues long. Looked up from germline, CDR1 is SGHRS and CDR2 is YFSETQ. V lost 1 base and J lost 0; bases outside the gene matches: 1. Here the CDR3 DNA reads TGCGCCAGCAGCTTGTCAGGGGGCTCCTACAATGAGCAGTTCTTC. This sequence encodes CASSLSGGSYNEQFF.

A few counts support this clonotype. This chain connects TRBV20-1 to TRBJ2-6; D gene ambiguous. From germline, CDR1 is DFQATT and CDR2 SNEGSKA (reference sequence). The CDR3 length is 13 residues. With 5 bases removed from V and 2 bases from J, the gap between germline ends came to 7 bases. CDR3 in DNA: TGCAGTGCTTCCTTTCCTGGGGCCAACGTCCTGACTTTC. This translates into CSASFPGANVLTF.

This clonotype was counted ten times or more. The chain recombines TRBV19 with TRBJ2-3; D perhaps matches TRBD2 (6 bases). Trimming stripped 8 bases from V and 8 bases from J, with 20 bases between. CDR3 length: 14 amino acids. Germline-derived CDR1 and CDR2 are LNHDA and SQIVND (reference sequence). The CDR3 DNA is TGTGCCAGTGGCCGCCTCGGCGGGGCCATTACGCAGTATTTT. It encodes CASGRLGGAITQYF.

V gene TRBV12-3 or TRBV12-4 combines with J gene TRBJ2-2, with D possibly being TRBD1 (6 bases). Trimming removed 1 base from V and 0 bases from J, with 6 bases in between. The CDR3 loop spans 15 amino acids. CDR3 loop: CASSLGGPNTGELFF. The DNA for the CDR3 is TGTGCCAGCAGTTTAGGGGGGCCGAACACCGGGGAGCTGTTTTTT.

This clonotype was observed a handful of times. V is TRBV7-8 and J is TRBJ1-4; 8 nucleotides agree with TRBD1. Germline CDR1 SGHVS, CDR2 FQNEAQ. V gave up 5 bases and J gave up 8 bases; unmatched junction bases: 7. CDR3 length equals 14 residues. The chain's CDR3 is CASSRGQGKEKLFF. The CDR3 DNA reads as TGTGCCAGCAGCCGTGGACAGGGAAAAGAAAAACTGTTTTTT. Filled out from reference TRBV7-8 and TRBJ1-4, the complete variable domain reads GAGVSQSPRYKVAKRGQDVALRCDPISGHVSLFWYQQALGQGPEFLTYFQNEAQLDKSGLPSDRFFAERPEGSVSTLKIQRTQQEDSAVYLCASSRGQGKEKLFFGSGTQLSVL.

The chain combines TRBV28 with TRBJ1-2; 7 nucleotides match TRBD1. The trim removed 6 bases at V and 3 bases at J, leaving 4 bases unmatched. The CDR3 has 13 residues. The germline CDR1 and CDR2 sequences are MDHEN and SYDVKM. CDR3 region: CASRGDRYYGYTF. The CDR3 DNA reads as TGTGCCAGCAGGGGGGACAGATACTATGGCTACACCTTC.

The genes are TRBV6-1 and TRBJ2-1, with D perhaps TRBD1 (6 bases). V lost 7 bases, J lost 7 bases, and 14 bases lay in between. The CDR3 has 13 amino acids. The V gene's germline CDR1 is MNHNS and CDR2 SASEGT. CDR3 amino acids: CASNQGPWNEQFF. CDR3 sequence (DNA): TGTGCCAGCAACCAGGGGCCGTGGAATGAGCAGTTCTTC.

The CDR3, as DNA: TGTGCCAGCAGCTTATGGTCGGGCGGCTACACCTTC. Translation: CASSLWSGGYTF. V usage is TRBV11-2 and J usage is TRBJ1-2; no reliable D call. V lost 2 bases to trimming and J lost 8 bases, with 9 bases between them. In germline, CDR1 is SGHAT, CDR2 FQNNGV. The CDR3 consists of 12 residues.

CDR3 loop: CAISASYEQYF. The CDR3 bases are TGTGCCATCAGTGCATCCTACGAGCAGTACTTC. The chain carries TRBV10-3 and TRBJ2-7; D is uncertain. Trimming stripped 4 bases from V and 1 base from J, with 2 bases between. CDR3 length equals 11 residues. Germline V gene sequence: CDR1 ENHRY, CDR2 SYGVKD.

The V call is TRBV29-1, the J call TRBJ1-2, with 9 nucleotides matching TRBD1. The CDR3 is made up of 12 amino acids. V shed 6 bases and J 4 bases; nucleotides not matched to a gene: 3. Per germline, CDR1 SQVTM and CDR2 ANQGSEA. CDR3 sequence reads: CSVTGGLYGYTF. CDR3 sequence (DNA): TGCAGCGTCACAGGGGGCCTCTATGGCTACACCTTC.

By proportion, this clonotype is medium-sized. The V gene is TRBV7-2, the J gene TRBJ2-3, with 7 bases fitting TRBD2. The V and J ends lost 0 bases and 7 bases, in that order; junction bases with no gene match: 7. Germline CDR1 and CDR2: SGHTA and FQGNSA. The CDR3 loop spans 15 amino acids. The chain's CDR3 is CASSLAGGTGHTQYF. The CDR3 region has the DNA TGTGCCAGCAGCTTAGCGGGGGGGACCGGGCATACGCAGTATTTT.